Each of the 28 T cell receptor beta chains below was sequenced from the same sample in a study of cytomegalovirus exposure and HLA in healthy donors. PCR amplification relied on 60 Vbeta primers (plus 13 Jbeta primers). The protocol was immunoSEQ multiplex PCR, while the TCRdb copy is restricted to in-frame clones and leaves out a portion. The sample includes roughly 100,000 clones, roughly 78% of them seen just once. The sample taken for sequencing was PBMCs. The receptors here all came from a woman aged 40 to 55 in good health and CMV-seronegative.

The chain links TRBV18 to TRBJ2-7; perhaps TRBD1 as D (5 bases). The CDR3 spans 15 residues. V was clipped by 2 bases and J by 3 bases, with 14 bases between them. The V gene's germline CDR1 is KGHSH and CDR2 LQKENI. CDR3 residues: CASSPESTDYYEQYF. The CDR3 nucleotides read TGTGCCAGCTCACCAGAGTCGACAGATTACTACGAGCAGTACTTC.

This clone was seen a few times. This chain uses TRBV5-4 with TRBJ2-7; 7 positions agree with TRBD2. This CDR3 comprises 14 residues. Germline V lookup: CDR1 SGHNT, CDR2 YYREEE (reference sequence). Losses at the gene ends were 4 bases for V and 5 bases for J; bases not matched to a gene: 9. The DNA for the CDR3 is TGTGCCAGCAGCCGATCTAGCGGTAGAGACGAGCAGTACTTC. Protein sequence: CASSRSSGRDEQYF.

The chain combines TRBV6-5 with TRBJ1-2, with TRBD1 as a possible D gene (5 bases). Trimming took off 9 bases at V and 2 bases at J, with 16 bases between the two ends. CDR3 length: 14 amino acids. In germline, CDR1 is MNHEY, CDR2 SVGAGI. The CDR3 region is CASSRFGGNYGYTF. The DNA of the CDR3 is TGTGCCAGTTCTAGATTCGGGGGGAACTATGGCTACACCTTC.

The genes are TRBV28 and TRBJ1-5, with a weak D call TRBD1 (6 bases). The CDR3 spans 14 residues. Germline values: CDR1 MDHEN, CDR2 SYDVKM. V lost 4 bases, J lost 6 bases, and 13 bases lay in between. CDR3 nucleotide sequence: TGTGCCAGCAGTTCCCTAGGGGGGGTTCAGCCCCAGCATTTT. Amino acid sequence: CASSSLGGVQPQHF.

The CDR3 loop reads CASSFGTDTQYF. The CDR3 DNA sequence: TGTGCCAGCAGCTTCGGCACAGATACGCAGTATTTT. The chain recombines TRBV7-3 with TRBJ2-3; D not resolved. The CDR3 is made up of 12 amino acids. V was pared by 3 bases and J by 1 base, with 2 bases between. Germline lookup yields CDR1 SGHTA and CDR2 FQGTGA.

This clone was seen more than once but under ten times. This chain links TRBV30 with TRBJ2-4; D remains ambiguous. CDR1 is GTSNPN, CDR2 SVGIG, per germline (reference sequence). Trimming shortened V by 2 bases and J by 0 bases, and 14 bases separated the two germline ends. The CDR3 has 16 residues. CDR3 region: CAWSLKATIAKNIQYF. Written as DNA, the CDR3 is TGTGCCTGGAGTCTAAAAGCGACGATAGCCAAAAACATTCAGTACTTC.

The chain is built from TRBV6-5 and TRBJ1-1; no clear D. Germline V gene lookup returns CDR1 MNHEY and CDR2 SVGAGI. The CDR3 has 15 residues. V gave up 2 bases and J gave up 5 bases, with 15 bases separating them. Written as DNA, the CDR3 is TGTGCCAGCAGTTACGTCAGTCGGGGTAGAACTGAAGCTTTCTTT. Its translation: CASSYVSRGRTEAFF.

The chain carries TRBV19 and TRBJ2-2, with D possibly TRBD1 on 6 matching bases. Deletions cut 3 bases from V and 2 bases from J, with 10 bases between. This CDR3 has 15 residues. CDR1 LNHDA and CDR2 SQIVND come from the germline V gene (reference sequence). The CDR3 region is CASSMSGGNTGELFF. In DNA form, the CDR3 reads TGTGCCAGTAGTATGAGTGGGGGCAACACCGGGGAGCTGTTTTTT.

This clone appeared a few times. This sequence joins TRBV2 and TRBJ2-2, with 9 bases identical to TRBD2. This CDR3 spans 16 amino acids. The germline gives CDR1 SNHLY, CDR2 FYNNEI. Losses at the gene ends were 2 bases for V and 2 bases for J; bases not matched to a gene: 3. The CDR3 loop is CASSEWGLANTGELFF. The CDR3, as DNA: TGTGCCAGCAGTGAATGGGGACTAGCCAACACCGGGGAGCTGTTTTTT.

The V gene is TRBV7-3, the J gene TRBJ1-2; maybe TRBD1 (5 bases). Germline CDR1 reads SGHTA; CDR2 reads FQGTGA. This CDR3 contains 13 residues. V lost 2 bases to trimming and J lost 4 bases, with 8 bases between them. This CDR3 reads CASSLQGGYGYTF. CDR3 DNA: TGTGCCAGCAGCTTACAGGGTGGCTATGGCTACACCTTC.

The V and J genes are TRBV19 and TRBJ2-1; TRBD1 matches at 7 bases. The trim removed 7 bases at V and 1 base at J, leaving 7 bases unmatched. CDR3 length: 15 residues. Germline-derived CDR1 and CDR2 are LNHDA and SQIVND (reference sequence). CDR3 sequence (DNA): TGTGCCAGTACCCCAGGGACAGAATCCTACAATGAGCAGTTCTTC. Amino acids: CASTPGTESYNEQFF.

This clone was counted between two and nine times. The CDR3 DNA is TGTGCCAGCTCACCCACCGGGACAGGGGATTACGAGCAGTACTTC. It codes for CASSPTGTGDYEQYF. The V gene is TRBV18, the J gene TRBJ2-7; TRBD1 matches 10 bases. The V gene end was trimmed by 3 bases and the J gene end by 4 bases; junction bases not matched to a gene: 6. The length of the CDR3 is 15 residues. The V gene's germline CDR1 is KGHSH and CDR2 LQKENI.

Written as DNA, the CDR3 is TGTGCCAGCAGCTTAAACTCTGCACTGGTTGGGTTCTTC. It translates to CASSLNSALVGFF. The V call is TRBV7-8, the J call TRBJ2-1; no definite D call. The CDR3 covers 13 residues. Germline assignment: CDR1 SGHVS and CDR2 FQNEAQ. V was shortened by 2 bases and J by 15 bases, with 17 bases between the two germline ends. Drawing the rest from reference TRBV7-8 and TRBJ2-1, the complete variable domain is GAGVSQSPRYKVAKRGQDVALRCDPISGHVSLFWYQQALGQGPEFLTYFQNEAQLDKSGLPSDRFFAERPEGSVSTLKIQRTQQEDSAVYLCASSLNSALVGFFGPGTRLTVL.

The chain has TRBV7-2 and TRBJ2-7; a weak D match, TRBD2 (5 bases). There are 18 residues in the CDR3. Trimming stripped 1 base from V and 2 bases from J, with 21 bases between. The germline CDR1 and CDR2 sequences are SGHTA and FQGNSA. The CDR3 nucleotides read TGTGCCAGCAGCTTAGAGGGCCGGGATAACCATCTCCCCTACGAGCAGTACTTC. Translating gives CASSLEGRDNHLPYEQYF.

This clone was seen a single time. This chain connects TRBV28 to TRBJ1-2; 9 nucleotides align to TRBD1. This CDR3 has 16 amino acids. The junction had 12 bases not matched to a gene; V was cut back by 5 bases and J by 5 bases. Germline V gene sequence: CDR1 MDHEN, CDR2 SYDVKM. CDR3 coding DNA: TGTGCCAGCAGTACCGCGACAGGGGGGGGCGTTTATGGCTACACCTTC. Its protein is CASSTATGGGVYGYTF.

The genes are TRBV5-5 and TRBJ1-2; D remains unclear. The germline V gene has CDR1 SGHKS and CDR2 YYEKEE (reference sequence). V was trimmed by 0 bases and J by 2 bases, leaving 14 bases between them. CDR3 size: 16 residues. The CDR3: CASSLGLLNANYGYTF. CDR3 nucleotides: TGTGCCAGCAGCTTGGGACTTCTTAACGCCAACTATGGCTACACCTTC.

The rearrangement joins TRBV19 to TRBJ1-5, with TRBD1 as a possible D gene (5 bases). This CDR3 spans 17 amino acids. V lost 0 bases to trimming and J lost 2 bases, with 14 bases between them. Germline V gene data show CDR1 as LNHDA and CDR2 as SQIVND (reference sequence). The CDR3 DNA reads TGTGCCAGTAGTATAGATCTATCGGGACTTGGCAATCAGCCCCAGCATTTT. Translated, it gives CASSIDLSGLGNQPQHF.

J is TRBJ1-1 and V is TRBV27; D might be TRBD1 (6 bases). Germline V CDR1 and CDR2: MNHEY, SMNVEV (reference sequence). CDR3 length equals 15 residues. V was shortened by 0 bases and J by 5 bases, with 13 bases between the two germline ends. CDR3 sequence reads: CASSLSGQPWTEAFF. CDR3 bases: TGTGCCAGCAGTTTATCAGGACAGCCGTGGACTGAAGCTTTCTTT.

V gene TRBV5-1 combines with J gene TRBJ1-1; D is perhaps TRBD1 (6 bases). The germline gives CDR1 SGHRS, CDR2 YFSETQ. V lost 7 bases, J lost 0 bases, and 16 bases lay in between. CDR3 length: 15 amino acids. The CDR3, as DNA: TGCGCCAGCGGGGGGGATGGGGGCTTGAACACTGAAGCTTTCTTT. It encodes CASGGDGGLNTEAFF.

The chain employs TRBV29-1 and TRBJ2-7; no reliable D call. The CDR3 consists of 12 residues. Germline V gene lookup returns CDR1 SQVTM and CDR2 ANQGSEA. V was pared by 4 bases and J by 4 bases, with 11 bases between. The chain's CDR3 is CSVVGPGYEQYF. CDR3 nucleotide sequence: TGCAGCGTTGTTGGTCCAGGATACGAGCAGTACTTC.

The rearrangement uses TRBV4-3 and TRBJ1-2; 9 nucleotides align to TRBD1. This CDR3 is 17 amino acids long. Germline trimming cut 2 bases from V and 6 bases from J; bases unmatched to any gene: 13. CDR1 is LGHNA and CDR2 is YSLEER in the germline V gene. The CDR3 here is CASSQNPLPGQGDGYTF. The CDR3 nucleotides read TGCGCCAGCAGCCAAAACCCACTCCCGGGACAGGGAGATGGCTACACCTTC.

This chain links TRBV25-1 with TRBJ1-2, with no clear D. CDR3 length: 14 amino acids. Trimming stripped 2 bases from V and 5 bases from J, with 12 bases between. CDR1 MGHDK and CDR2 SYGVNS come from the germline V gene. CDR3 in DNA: TGTGCCAGCAGTGAACACAGCCCTTTTTATGGCTACACCTTC. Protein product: CASSEHSPFYGYTF.

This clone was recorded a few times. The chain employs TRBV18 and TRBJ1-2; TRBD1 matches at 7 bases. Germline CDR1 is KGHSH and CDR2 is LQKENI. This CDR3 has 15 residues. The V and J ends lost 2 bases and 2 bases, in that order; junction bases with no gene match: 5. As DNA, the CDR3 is TGTGCCAGCTCACCAGGACCGGGACAGAACTATGGCTACACCTTC. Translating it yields CASSPGPGQNYGYTF.

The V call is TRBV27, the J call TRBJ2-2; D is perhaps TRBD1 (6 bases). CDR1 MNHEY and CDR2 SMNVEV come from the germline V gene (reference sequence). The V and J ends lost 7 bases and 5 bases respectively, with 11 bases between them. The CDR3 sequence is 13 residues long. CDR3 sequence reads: CASKNRVTGELFF. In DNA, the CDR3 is TGTGCCAGCAAAAACAGGGTGACCGGGGAGCTGTTTTTT.

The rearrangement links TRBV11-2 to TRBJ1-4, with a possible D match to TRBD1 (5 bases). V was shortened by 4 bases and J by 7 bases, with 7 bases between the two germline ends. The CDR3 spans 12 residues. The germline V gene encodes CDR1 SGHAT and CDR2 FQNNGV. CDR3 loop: CASSSTAEKLFF. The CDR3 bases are TGTGCCAGCAGCTCGACAGCTGAAAAACTGTTTTTT.

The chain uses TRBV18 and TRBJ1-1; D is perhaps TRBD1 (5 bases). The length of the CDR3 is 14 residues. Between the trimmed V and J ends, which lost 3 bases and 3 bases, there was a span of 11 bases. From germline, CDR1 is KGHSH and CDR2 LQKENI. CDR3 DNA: TGTGCCAGCTCACCCCGGACCAGGGACACTGAAGCTTTCTTT. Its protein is CASSPRTRDTEAFF.

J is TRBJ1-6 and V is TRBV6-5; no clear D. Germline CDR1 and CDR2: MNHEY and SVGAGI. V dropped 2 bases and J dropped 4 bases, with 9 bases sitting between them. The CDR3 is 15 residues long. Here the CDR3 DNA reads TGTGCCAGCAGTTACCGAGAGGGATATAATTCACCCCTCCACTTT. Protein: CASSYREGYNSPLHF.

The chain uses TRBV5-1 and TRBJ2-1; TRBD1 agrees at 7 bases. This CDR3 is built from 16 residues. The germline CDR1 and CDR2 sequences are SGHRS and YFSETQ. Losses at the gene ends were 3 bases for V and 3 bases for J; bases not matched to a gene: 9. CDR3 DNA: TGCGCCAGCAGCTCCGGGACAGCCGGCCTCTACAATGAGCAGTTCTTC. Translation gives CASSSGTAGLYNEQFF.